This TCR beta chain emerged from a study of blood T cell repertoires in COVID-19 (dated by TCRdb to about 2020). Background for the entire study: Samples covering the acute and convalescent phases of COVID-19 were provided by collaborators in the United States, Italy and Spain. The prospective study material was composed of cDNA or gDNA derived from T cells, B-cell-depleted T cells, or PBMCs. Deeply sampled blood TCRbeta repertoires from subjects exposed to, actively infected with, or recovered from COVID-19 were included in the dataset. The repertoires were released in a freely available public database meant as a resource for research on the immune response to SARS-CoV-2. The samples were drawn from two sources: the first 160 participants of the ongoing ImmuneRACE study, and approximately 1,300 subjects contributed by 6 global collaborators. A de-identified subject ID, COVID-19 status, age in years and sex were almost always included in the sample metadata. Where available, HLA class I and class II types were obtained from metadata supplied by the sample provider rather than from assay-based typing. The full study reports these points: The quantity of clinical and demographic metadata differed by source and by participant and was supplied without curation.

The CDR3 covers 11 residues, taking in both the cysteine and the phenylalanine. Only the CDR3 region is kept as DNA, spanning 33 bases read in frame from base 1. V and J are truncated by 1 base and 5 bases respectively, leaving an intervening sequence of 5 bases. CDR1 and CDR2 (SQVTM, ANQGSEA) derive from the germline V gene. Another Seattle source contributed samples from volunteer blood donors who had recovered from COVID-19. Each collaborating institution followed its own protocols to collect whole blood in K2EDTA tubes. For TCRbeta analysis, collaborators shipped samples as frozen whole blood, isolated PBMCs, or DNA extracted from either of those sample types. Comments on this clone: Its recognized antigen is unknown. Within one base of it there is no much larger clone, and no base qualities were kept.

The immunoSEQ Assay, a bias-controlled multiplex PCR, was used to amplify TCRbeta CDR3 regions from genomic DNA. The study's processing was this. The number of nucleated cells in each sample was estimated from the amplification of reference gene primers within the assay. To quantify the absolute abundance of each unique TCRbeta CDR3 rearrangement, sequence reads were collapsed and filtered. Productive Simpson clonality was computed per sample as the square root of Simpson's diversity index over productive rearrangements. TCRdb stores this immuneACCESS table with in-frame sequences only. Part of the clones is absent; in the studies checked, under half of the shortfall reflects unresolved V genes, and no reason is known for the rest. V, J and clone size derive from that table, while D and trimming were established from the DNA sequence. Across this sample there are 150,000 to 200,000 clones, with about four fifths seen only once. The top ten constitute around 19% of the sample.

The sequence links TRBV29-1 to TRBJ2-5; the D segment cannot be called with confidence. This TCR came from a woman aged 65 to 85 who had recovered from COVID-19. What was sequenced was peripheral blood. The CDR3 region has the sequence CSVEGHETQYF. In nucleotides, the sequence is TGCAGCGTTGAAGGACATGAGACCCAGTACTTC.